The clone carrying this T cell receptor beta chain came up many times. The antigen remains undetermined. The data originate from a study of T cells in Graves' hyperthyroidism and ophthalmopathy. Study outcomes and limitations: Ophthalmopathy was distinguished from stable hyperthyroidism by 13 V-J signatures. Ophthalmopathy was model-predicted a median about 7.1 months pre-onset.

The CDR3 covers 15 residues. CDR1 and CDR2 (germline): LGHNA, YNFKEQ. V lost 0 bases to trimming and J lost 2 bases, with 10 bases between them. RNA transcripts provided the source from which TCR beta CDR3 regions were amplified. During a first-round RT-PCR of the TCR CDR3, the HTBI primer set was used. TCRdb processed the multiplex PCR reads anew with MiXCR; each CDR3 protein has one entry. In the table there are fewer than 350,000 distinct CDR3 sequences, less than 15% of which are singletons. This sequence was found in a woman aged 25-40 years with Graves' hyperthyroidism that later progressed to Graves' ophthalmopathy. Sequencing was performed on blood. The gene calls are TRBV4-2 and TRBJ1-1; D gene unclear. The CDR3 region has the DNA TGTGCCAGCAGCCAAGATCATTCAAGCAACACTGAAGCTTTCTTT. Its protein product is CASSQDHSSNTEAFF.